This T cell receptor (beta chain) was obtained from a study of PD-L1 blockade in urothelial cancer. The time point here: pretreatment peripheral blood. The method was immunoSEQ multiplex PCR; TCRdb's version includes in-frame clones alone and lacks a portion of them. This sample has tens of thousands of clones; 80% to 85% occur once, and the top ten carry 9% to 9.5%. This clone was detected once. V shed 4 bases, J shed 2 bases, and the junction held 6 bases outside the gene matches. This CDR3 spans 16 amino acids. Germline V lookup: CDR1 SGHRS, CDR2 YFSETQ. The rearrangement links TRBV5-1 to TRBJ2-1; 10 nucleotides agree with TRBD2. The receptor's source is a woman aged 70-85 years with urothelial cancer. Source: PBMCs, taken around atezolizumab (anti-PD-L1) treatment. This CDR3 is CASSDQGLAPYNEQFF. In nucleotides, the CDR3 is TGCGCCAGCAGCGACCAGGGACTAGCGCCCTACAATGAGCAGTTCTTC.